A selection of T cell receptor beta chains follows, all from one sample in a study of blood T cell repertoires in COVID-19. Here immunoSEQ multiplex PCR was the method, and the copy in TCRdb shows in-frame clones only, minus some. The profile shows roughly 700,000 clones, 75% to 90% of them singletons. The sequencing input was peripheral blood. These receptor sequences come from a woman in her late teens or twenties with acute or convalescent COVID-19. The CDR3 runs from the conserved cysteine through the conserved F or W. For some rows the clone size is stated as once, few or many, or as a class when expanded; others skip it.

TRBV11-3	once	CASSLDRGQGPGELFF
TRBV4-1	-	CASSQDWVRSNGYTF
TRBV18	-	CASSPGTGVYGYTF
TRBV7-3	-	CASSLRQGRGYTF
TRBV29-1	-	CSVDSQGGPLDYGYTF
TRBV19	-	CASSSSYRGYSPLHF
TRBV7-2	-	CASSPEGGVRVYTEAFF
TRBV7-6	-	CASSLTDRATDTQYF
TRBV6-5	-	CASRTVQAIGEKLFF
TRBV4-1	-	CASSQGVGQGINQPQHF
TRBV11-2	-	CASSPLRGRSYGYTF
TRBV6-5	-	CASIYGQGKDGYTF
TRBV7-8	-	CASSLGGPGDEKLFF